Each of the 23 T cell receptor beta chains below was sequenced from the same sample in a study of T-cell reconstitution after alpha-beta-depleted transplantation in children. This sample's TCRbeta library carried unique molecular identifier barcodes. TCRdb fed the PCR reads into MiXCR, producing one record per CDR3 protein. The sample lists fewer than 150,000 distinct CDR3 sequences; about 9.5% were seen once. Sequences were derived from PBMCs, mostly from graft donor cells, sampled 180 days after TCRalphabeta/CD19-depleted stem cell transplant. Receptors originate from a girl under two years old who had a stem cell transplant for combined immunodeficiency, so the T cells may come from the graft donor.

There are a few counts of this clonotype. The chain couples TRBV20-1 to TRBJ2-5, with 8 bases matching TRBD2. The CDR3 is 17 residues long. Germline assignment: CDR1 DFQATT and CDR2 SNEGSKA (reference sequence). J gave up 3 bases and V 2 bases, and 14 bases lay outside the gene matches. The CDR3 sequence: CSARPRRWTSSEETQYF. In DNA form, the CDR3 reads TGCAGTGCTAGACCTCGAAGGTGGACTAGCAGCGAAGAGACCCAGTACTTC.

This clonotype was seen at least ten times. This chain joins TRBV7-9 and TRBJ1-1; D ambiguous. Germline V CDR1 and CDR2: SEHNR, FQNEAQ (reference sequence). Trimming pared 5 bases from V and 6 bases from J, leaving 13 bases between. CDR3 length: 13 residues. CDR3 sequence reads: CASSRNSGSEAFF. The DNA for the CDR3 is TGTGCCAGCAGCCGAAACAGCGGCTCTGAAGCTTTCTTT.

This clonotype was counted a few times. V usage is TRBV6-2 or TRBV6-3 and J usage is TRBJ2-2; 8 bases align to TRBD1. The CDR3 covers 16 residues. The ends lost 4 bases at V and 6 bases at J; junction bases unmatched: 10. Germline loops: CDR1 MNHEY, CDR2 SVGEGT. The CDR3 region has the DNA TGTGCCAGCAGTTTGGACAGGGCTTATTGGGCCGGGGAGCTGTTTTTT. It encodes CASSLDRAYWAGELFF.

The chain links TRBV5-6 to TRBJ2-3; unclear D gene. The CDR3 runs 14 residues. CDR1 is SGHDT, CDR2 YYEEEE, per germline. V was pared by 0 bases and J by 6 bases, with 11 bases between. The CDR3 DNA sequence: TGTGCCAGCAGCTTGGGGACCCAGAGGGATACGCAGTATTTT. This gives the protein CASSLGTQRDTQYF.

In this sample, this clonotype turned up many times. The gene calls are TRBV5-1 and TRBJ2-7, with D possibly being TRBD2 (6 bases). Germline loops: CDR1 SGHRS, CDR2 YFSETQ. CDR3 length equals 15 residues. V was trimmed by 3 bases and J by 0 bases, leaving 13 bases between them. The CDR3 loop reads CASSYGTVSSYEQYF. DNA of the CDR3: TGCGCCAGCAGCTACGGGACTGTCAGCTCCTACGAGCAGTACTTC.

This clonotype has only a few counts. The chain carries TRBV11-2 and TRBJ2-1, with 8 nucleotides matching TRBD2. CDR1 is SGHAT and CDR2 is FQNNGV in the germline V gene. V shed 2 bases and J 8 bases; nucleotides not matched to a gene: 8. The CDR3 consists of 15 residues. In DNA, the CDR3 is TGTGCCAGCAGCTTATGGCGGGAGGTAGCGGATGAGCAGTTCTTC. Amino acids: CASSLWREVADEQFF.

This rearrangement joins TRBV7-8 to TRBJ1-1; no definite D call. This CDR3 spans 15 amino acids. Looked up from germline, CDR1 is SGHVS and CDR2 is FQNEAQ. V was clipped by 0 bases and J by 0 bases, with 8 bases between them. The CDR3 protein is CASSLARGMNTEAFF. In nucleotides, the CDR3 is TGTGCCAGCAGCTTAGCTCGGGGAATGAACACTGAAGCTTTCTTT. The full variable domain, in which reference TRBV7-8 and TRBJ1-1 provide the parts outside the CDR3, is GAGVSQSPRYKVAKRGQDVALRCDPISGHVSLFWYQQALGQGPEFLTYFQNEAQLDKSGLPSDRFFAERPEGSVSTLKIQRTQQEDSAVYLCASSLARGMNTEAFFGQGTRLTVV.

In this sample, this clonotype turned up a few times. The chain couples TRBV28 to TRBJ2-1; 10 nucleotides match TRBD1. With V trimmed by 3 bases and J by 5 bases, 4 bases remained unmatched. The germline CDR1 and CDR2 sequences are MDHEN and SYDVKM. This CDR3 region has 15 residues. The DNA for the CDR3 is TGTGCCAGCAGTTTCTGGGGACAGGGGAACAATGAGCAGTTCTTC. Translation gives CASSFWGQGNNEQFF.

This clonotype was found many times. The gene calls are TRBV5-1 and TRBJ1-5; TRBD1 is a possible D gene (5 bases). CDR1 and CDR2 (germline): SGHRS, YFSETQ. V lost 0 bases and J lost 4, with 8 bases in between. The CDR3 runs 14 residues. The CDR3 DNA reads TGCGCCAGCAGCTTGGGTGAGGGGAATCAGCCCCAGCATTTT. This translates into CASSLGEGNQPQHF.

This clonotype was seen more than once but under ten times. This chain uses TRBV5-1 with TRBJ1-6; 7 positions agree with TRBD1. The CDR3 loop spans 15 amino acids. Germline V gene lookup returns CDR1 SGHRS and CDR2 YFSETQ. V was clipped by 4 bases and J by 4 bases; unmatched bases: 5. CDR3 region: CASSQTGAYNSPLHF. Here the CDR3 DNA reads TGCGCCAGCAGCCAAACAGGGGCTTATAATTCACCCCTCCACTTT.

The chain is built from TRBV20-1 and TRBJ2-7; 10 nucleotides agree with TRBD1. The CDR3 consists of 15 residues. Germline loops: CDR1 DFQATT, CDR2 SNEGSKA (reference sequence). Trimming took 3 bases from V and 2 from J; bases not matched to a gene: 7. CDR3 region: CSASHPGQGTYEQYF. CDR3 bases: TGCAGTGCTAGCCATCCGGGACAGGGGACCTACGAGCAGTACTTC.

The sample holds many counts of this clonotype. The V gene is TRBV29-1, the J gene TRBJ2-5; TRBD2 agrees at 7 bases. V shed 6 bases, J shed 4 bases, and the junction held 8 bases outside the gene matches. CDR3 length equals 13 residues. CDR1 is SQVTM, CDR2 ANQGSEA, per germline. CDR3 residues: CSVGTAGVETQYF. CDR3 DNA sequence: TGCAGCGTGGGGACTGCGGGAGTAGAGACCCAGTACTTC.

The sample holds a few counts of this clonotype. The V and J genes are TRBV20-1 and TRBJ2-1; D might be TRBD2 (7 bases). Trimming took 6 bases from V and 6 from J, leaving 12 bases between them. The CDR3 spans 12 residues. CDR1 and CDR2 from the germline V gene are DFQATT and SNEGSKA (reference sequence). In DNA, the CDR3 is TGCAGTGCGCGGGGGCTCTTCAATGAGCAGTTCTTC. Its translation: CSARGLFNEQFF.

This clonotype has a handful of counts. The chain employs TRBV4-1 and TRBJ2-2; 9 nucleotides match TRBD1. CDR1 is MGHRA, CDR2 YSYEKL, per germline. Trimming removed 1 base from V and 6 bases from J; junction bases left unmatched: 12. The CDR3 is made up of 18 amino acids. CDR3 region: CASSQGVAGTGRPGELFF. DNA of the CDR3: TGCGCCAGCAGCCAAGGAGTGGCCGGGACAGGGCGCCCCGGGGAGCTGTTTTTT.

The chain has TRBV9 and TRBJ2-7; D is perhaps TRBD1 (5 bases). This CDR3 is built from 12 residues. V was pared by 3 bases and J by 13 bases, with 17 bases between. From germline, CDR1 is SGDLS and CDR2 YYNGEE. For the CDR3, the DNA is TGTGCCAGCAGCGGAGACAGCAACCGCGTATACTTC. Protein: CASSGDSNRVYF.

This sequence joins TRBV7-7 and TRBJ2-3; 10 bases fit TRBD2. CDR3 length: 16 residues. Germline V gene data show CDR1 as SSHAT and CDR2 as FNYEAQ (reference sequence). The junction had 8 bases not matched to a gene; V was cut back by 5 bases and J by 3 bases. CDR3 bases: TGTGCCAGCAGCCCTCTAGCGGGAGCAGTGACAGATACGCAGTATTTT. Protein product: CASSPLAGAVTDTQYF.

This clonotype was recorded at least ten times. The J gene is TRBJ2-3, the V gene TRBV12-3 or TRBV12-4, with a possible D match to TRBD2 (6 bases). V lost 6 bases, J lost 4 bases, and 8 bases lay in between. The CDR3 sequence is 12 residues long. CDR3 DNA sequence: TGTGCCAGCAGGAGGGAGGCAGATACGCAGTATTTT. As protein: CASRREADTQYF.

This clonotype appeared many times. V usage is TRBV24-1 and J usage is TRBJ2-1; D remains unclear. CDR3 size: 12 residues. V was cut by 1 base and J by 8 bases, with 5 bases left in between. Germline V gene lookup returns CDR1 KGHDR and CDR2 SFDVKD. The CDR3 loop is CATSDLYDEQFF. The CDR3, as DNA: TGTGCCACCAGTGATTTATACGATGAGCAGTTCTTC.

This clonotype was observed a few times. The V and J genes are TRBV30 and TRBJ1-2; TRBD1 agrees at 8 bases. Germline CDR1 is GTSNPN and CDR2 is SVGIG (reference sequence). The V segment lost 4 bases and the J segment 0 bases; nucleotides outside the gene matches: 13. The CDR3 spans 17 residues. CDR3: CAWTRGPGGPTNYGYTF. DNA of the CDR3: TGTGCCTGGACCCGAGGCCCAGGGGGCCCTACTAACTATGGCTACACCTTC.

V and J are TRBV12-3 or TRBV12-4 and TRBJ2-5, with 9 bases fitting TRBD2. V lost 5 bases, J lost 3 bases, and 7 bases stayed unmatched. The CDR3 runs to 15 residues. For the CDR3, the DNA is TGTGCCAGCAGTCAACCGGGACTAGCCAAAGAGACCCAGTACTTC. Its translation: CASSQPGLAKETQYF.

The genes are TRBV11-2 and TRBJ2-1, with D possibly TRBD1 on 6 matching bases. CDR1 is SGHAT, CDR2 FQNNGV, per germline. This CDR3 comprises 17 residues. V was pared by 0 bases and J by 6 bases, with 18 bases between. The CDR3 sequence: CASSLDLRSTRGNEQFF. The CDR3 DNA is TGTGCCAGCAGCTTAGATCTCAGGTCCACCAGGGGCAATGAGCAGTTCTTC. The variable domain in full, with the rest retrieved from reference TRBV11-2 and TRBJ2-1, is EAGVAQSPRYKIIEKRQSVAFWCNPISGHATLYWYQQILGQGPKLLIQFQNNGVVDDSQLPKDRFSAERLKGVDSTLKIQPAKLEDSAVYLCASSLDLRSTRGNEQFFGPGTRLTVL.

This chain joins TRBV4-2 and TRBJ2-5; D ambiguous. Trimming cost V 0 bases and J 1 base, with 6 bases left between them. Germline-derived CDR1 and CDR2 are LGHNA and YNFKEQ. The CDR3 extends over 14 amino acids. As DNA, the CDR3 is TGTGCCAGCAGCCAAGAAGGTCTCCAAGAGACCCAGTACTTC. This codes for CASSQEGLQETQYF.

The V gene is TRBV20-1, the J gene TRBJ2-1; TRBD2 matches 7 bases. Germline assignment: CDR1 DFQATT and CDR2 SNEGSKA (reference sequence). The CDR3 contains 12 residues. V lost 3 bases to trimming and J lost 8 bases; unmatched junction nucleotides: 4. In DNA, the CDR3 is TGCAGTGCTAGGAGGCTAGCGGATGAGCAGTTCTTC. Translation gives CSARRLADEQFF.